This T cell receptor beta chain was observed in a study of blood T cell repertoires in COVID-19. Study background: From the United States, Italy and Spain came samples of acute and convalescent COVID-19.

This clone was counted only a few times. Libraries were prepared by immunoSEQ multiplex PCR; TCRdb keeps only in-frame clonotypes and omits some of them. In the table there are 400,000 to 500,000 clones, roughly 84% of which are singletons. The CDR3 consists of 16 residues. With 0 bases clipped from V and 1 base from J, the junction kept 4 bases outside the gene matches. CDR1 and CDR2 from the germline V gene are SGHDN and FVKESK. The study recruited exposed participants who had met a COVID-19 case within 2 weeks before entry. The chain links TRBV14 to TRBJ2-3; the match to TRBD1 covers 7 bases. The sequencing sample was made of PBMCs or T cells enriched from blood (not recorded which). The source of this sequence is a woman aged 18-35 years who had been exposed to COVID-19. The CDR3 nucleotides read TGTGCCAGCAGCCAAGACGAGGGGGCTCGCACAGATACGCAGTATTTT. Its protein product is CASSQDEGARTDTQYF.